What follows describes a single T cell receptor (beta chain). Its antigen is as yet unknown. The CDR3 totals 13 residues. Germline V CDR1 and CDR2: MNHEY, SVGAGI. Trimming shortened V by 4 bases and J by 3 bases, and 10 bases separated the two germline ends. In the PCR, 60 Vbeta and 13 Jbeta primers were used. TCRdb's copy holds only in-frame clones and misses some; the assay was immunoSEQ multiplex PCR. The sample consists of some 190,000 clones, 77% of them appearing once. The sample belongs to a study of cytomegalovirus exposure and HLA in healthy donors. Regarding the study as a whole: Reportedly, HLA-A and HLA-B alleles of most subjects were accurately predicted from TCR beta. Specificity for CMV antigens was confirmed in vitro for three of the CMV-associated chains.

The sequence was obtained from a woman aged 30 to 39 in good health and CMV-seropositive. J is TRBJ2-7 and V is TRBV6-5; no reliable D call. The sequenced sample was PBMCs. In DNA, the CDR3 is TGTGCCAGCAGTTTACGAAGGAGCTACGAGCAGTACTTC. Amino acids: CASSLRRSYEQYF.